These T cell receptor beta chains were read from a single sample in a study of regulatory T cells in long-lasting Graves disease. MiXCR was run by TCRdb on the multiplex PCR reads, yielding one entry per CDR3 protein. This table has hundreds of thousands of distinct CDR3 sequences, roughly 15% appearing once. These same data were also listed under a study on T cells in Graves' hyperthyroidism and ophthalmopathy.

This specimen consisted of peripheral blood mononuclear cells (PBMCs), obtained at new diagnosis, from a patient treated with antithyroid drugs. Receptor source: a woman in her thirties with Graves disease. Both conserved end residues are part of each CDR3. Fields, in order: J gene, V gene, clone size, CDR3 protein. Size values are once, few and many counts, or a class for expanded clones, and some rows have none.

J gene: TRBJ2-5; V gene: TRBV7-2; clone size: -; CDR3 protein: CASSLEQSPRQYF
J gene: TRBJ2-6; V gene: TRBV30; clone size: -; CDR3 protein: CAWSAGIGANVLTF
J gene: TRBJ2-7; V gene: TRBV6-1; clone size: -; CDR3 protein: CASGGDYSYEQYF
J gene: TRBJ2-3; V gene: TRBV20-1; clone size: -; CDR3 protein: CSARVLLEGTDTQYF
J gene: TRBJ2-7; V gene: TRBV7-8; clone size: -; CDR3 protein: CASSQEDGRGSYEQYF
J gene: TRBJ2-1; V gene: TRBV6-1; clone size: many; CDR3 protein: CASSDNPGGYEQFF
J gene: TRBJ2-5; V gene: TRBV6-1; clone size: -; CDR3 protein: CASSENKGLEQYF
J gene: TRBJ2-7; V gene: TRBV7-8; clone size: many; CDR3 protein: CASSSTGTSGSYEQYF
J gene: TRBJ2-3; V gene: TRBV20-1; clone size: few; CDR3 protein: CSARPSGSVTDTQYF
J gene: TRBJ1-1; V gene: TRBV18; clone size: few; CDR3 protein: CASSSSFKNTEAFF
J gene: TRBJ1-5; V gene: TRBV28; clone size: few; CDR3 protein: CASSSSRTGVKIQPQHF
J gene: TRBJ1-1; V gene: TRBV29-1; clone size: many; CDR3 protein: CSVDTGGIEAFF
J gene: TRBJ2-1; V gene: TRBV20-1; clone size: -; CDR3 protein: CSALPTAGGDEQFF
J gene: TRBJ2-3; V gene: TRBV7-6; clone size: many; CDR3 protein: CASSRANTDTQYF
J gene: TRBJ2-3; V gene: TRBV10-1; clone size: few; CDR3 protein: CASRDGTSGQDTQYF
J gene: TRBJ2-7; V gene: TRBV20-1; clone size: -; CDR3 protein: CSADKTPRGYEQYF
J gene: TRBJ1-2; V gene: TRBV30; clone size: -; CDR3 protein: CAWRPRTGRANYGYTF
J gene: TRBJ1-6; V gene: TRBV20-1; clone size: -; CDR3 protein: CSGFPGQDNSPLHF
J gene: TRBJ2-3; V gene: TRBV7-9; clone size: few; CDR3 protein: CASSQTLGWAGARTDTQYF
J gene: TRBJ2-7; V gene: TRBV18; clone size: few; CDR3 protein: CASSPGTPPLGEQYF
J gene: TRBJ1-5; V gene: TRBV18; clone size: few; CDR3 protein: CASSPGGLSRNQPQHF
J gene: TRBJ2-7; V gene: TRBV11-2; clone size: -; CDR3 protein: CASSLHRGARGEQYF
J gene: TRBJ2-6; V gene: TRBV20-1; clone size: many; CDR3 protein: CSARQGTGANVLTF
J gene: TRBJ2-1; V gene: TRBV10-3; clone size: few; CDR3 protein: CAISEGGAGLSYNEQFF
J gene: TRBJ1-1; V gene: TRBV5-1; clone size: many; CDR3 protein: CASSPDSSLIEAFF
J gene: TRBJ1-5; V gene: TRBV2; clone size: many; CDR3 protein: CASSAITGAQETQHF
J gene: TRBJ1-6; V gene: TRBV18; clone size: -; CDR3 protein: CASSPALPTANSPLHF
J gene: TRBJ1-1; V gene: TRBV18; clone size: few; CDR3 protein: CASSPFNRARNTEAFF
J gene: TRBJ2-7; V gene: TRBV27; clone size: few; CDR3 protein: CASRAMTAGQIYYEQYF
J gene: TRBJ1-1; V gene: TRBV6-2/TRBV6-3; clone size: many; CDR3 protein: CASSQHRLGGRTEAFF
J gene: TRBJ1-2; V gene: TRBV12-3/TRBV12-4; clone size: many; CDR3 protein: CASSRGQGARGYTF
J gene: TRBJ1-2; V gene: TRBV15; clone size: many; CDR3 protein: CATSSAGLNYGYTF
J gene: TRBJ1-2; V gene: TRBV27; clone size: many; CDR3 protein: CASSLFFGGGYTF
J gene: TRBJ2-3; V gene: TRBV11-2; clone size: many; CDR3 protein: CASSPGYIDWADTQYF
J gene: TRBJ1-2; V gene: TRBV2; clone size: many; CDR3 protein: CASSDPGTANYGYTF
J gene: TRBJ2-5; V gene: TRBV19; clone size: -; CDR3 protein: CATQLGGDQETQYF
J gene: TRBJ1-1; V gene: TRBV7-2; clone size: -; CDR3 protein: CASSINGGTTEAFF
J gene: TRBJ2-2; V gene: TRBV14; clone size: -; CDR3 protein: CASSQGLTSGLTGELFF
J gene: TRBJ2-7; V gene: TRBV5-1; clone size: many; CDR3 protein: CASRHTGTALINEQYF
J gene: TRBJ2-7; V gene: TRBV27; clone size: -; CDR3 protein: CASSTYRNSYEQYF
J gene: TRBJ1-5; V gene: TRBV27; clone size: many; CDR3 protein: CASSWQNDQPQHF
J gene: TRBJ1-1; V gene: TRBV5-8; clone size: many; CDR3 protein: CASSFGAGKGFEAFF
J gene: TRBJ1-1; V gene: TRBV24-1; clone size: many; CDR3 protein: CATRQTGGNTEAFF
J gene: TRBJ1-4; V gene: TRBV20-1; clone size: -; CDR3 protein: CSAQDLDELFF
J gene: TRBJ1-1; V gene: TRBV6-1; clone size: few; CDR3 protein: CASRVGSMNTEAFF